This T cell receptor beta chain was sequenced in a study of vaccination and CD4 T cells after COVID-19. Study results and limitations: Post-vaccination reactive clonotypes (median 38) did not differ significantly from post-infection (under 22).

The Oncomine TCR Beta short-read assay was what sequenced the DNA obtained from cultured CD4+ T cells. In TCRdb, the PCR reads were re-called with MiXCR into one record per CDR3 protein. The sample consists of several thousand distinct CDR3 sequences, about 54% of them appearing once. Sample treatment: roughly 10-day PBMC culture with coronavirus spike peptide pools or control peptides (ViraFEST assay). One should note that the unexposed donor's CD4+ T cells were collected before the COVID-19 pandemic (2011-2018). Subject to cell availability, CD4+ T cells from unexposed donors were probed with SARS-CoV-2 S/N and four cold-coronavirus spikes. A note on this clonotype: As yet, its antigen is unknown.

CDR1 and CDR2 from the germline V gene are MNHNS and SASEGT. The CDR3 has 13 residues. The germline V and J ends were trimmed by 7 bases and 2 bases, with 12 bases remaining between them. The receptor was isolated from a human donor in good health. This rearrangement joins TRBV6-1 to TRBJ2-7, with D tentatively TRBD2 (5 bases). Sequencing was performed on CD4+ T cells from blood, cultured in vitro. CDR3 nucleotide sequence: TGTGCCAGCACCAACAGCGGAACCTACGAGCAGTACTTC. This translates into CASTNSGTYEQYF.